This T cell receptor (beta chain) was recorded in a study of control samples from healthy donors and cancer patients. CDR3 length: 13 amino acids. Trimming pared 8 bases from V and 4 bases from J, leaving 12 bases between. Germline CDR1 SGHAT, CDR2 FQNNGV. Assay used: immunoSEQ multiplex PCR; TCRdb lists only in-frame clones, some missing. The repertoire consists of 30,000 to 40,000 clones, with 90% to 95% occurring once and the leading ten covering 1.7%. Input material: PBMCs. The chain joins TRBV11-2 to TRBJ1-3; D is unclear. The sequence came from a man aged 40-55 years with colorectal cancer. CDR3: CASRPGPGNTIYF. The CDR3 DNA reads TGTGCCAGCCGCCCCGGCCCGGGAAACACCATATATTTT. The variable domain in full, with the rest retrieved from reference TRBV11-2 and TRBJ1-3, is EAGVAQSPRYKIIEKRQSVAFWCNPISGHATLYWYQQILGQGPKLLIQFQNNGVVDDSQLPKDRFSAERLKGVDSTLKIQPAKLEDSAVYLCASRPGPGNTIYFGEGSWLTVV.